Sequencing of this T cell receptor beta chain was carried out in a study of technical replicates of blood from a few donors. This CDR3 has 17 residues. Germline values: CDR1 MGHRA, CDR2 YSYEKL. V dropped 0 bases and J dropped 0; count of bases not matched to a gene: 4. Data came from immunoSEQ multiplex PCR; TCRdb stores just in-frame clones and leaves some out. The table lists fewer than 60,000 clones, roughly 96% of them singletons. The V and J genes are TRBV4-1 and TRBJ2-7, with 11 bases aligning to TRBD2. This clonotype was sampled from a human donor in good health. Some clones in this sample may be carry-over from other donors' samples. Sequencing was done on a sample of PBMCs. CDR3 residues: CASSQEGLAEISYEQYF. In DNA form, the CDR3 reads TGCGCCAGCAGCCAAGAGGGACTAGCGGAGATCTCCTACGAGCAGTACTTC.